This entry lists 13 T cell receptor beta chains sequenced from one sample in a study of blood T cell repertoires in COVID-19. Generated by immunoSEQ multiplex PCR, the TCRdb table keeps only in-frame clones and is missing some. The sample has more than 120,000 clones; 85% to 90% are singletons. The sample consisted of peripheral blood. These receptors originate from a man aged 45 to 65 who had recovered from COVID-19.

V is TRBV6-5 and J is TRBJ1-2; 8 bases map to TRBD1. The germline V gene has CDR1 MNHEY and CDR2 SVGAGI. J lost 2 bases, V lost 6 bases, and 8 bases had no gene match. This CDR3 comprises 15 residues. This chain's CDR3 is CASRPGQGINYGYTF. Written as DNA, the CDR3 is TGTGCCAGCAGGCCCGGACAGGGAATCAACTATGGCTACACCTTC.

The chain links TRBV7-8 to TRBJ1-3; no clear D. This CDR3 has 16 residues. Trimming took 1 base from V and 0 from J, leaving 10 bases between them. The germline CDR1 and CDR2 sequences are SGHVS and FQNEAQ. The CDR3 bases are TGTGCCAGCAGCTTAGGGCGGGCGGACTCTGGAAACACCATATATTTT. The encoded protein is CASSLGRADSGNTIYF.

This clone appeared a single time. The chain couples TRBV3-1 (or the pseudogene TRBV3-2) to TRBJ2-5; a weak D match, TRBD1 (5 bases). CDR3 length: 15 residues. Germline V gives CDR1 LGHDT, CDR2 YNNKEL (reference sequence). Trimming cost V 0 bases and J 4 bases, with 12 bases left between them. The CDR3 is CASSQEGRQGETQYF. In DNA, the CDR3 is TGTGCCAGCAGCCAAGAGGGTAGGCAGGGAGAGACCCAGTACTTC.

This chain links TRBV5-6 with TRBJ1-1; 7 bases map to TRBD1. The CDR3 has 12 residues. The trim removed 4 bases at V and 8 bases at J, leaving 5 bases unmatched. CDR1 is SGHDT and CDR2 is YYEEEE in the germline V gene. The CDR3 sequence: CASSILRGEAFF. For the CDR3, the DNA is TGTGCCAGCAGCATACTCAGGGGGGAAGCTTTCTTT. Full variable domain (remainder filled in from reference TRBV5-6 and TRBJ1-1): DAGVTQSPTHLIKTRGQQVTLRCSPKSGHDTVSWYQQALGQGPQFIFQYYEEEERQRGNFPDRFSGHQFPNYSSELNVNALLLGDSALYLCASSILRGEAFFGQGTRLTVV.

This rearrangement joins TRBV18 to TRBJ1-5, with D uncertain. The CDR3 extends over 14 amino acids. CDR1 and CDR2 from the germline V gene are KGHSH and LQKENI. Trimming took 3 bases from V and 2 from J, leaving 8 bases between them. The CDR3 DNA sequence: TGTGCCAGCTCACCCGATCAGGGCAATCAGCCCCAGCATTTT. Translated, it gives CASSPDQGNQPQHF.

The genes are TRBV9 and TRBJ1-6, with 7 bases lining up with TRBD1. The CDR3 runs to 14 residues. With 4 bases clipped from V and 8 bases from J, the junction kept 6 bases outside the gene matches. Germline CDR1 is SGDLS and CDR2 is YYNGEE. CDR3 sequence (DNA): TGTGCCAGCAGCCCTGACAGGGTAGATTCACCCCTCCACTTT. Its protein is CASSPDRVDSPLHF.

This chain's CDR3 is CASSRPGSVAGTSGGPVRDTQYF. The CDR3, as DNA: TGTGCCAGCAGCCGGCCCGGGTCAGTAGCCGGGACTAGCGGGGGGCCAGTGAGAGATACGCAGTATTTT. This chain joins TRBV3-1 (or the pseudogene TRBV3-2) and TRBJ2-3, with 15 bases lining up with TRBD2. The V gene's germline CDR1 is LGHDT and CDR2 YNNKEL (reference sequence). V gave up 4 bases and J gave up 5 bases; unmatched junction bases: 25. The CDR3 has 23 amino acids.

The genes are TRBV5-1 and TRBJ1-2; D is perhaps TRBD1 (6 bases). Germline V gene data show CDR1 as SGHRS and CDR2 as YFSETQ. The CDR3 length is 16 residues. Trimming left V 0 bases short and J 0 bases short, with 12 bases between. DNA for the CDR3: TGCGCCAGCAGCTTGGCAGGGGACCGATCTAACTATGGCTACACCTTC. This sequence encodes CASSLAGDRSNYGYTF.

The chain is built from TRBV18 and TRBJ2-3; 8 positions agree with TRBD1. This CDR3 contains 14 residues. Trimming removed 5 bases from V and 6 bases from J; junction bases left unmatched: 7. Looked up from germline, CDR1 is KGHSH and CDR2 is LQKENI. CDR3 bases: TGTGCCAGCTCAGCGACAGGGGAATGGGATACGCAGTATTTT. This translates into CASSATGEWDTQYF.

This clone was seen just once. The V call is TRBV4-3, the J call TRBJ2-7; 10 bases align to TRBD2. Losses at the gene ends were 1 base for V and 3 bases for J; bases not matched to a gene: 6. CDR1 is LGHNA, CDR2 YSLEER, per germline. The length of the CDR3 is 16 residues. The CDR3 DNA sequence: TGCGCCAGCAGCCAAGTAAGGGCTAGCGGGGGCTACGAGCAGTACTTC. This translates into CASSQVRASGGYEQYF.

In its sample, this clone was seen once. The CDR3 region is CASSRIAGGPVDSGELFF. DNA for the CDR3: TGCGCCAGCAGCCGAATAGCGGGGGGGCCAGTGGATTCCGGGGAGCTGTTTTTT. The chain employs TRBV4-3 and TRBJ2-2; TRBD2 agrees at 11 bases. V lost 4 bases to trimming and J lost 6 bases; unmatched junction nucleotides: 13. The CDR3 sequence is 18 residues long. Germline CDR1 is LGHNA and CDR2 is YSLEER.

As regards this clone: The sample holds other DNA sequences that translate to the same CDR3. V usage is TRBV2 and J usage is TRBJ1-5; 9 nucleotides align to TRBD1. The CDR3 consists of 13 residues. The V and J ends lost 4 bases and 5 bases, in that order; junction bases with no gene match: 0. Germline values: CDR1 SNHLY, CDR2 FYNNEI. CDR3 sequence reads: CASSGTGDQPQHF. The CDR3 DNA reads TGTGCCAGCAGTGGGACAGGGGATCAGCCCCAGCATTTT.

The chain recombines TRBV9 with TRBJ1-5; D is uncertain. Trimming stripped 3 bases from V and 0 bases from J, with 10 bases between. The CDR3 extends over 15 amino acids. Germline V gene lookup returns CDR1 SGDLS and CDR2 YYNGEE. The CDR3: CASSDSPYSNQPQHF. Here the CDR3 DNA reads TGTGCCAGCAGCGACAGTCCTTATAGCAATCAGCCCCAGCATTTT.